These T cell receptor beta chains were read from a single sample in a study of shared clonotypes between healthy human individuals. Generated by immunoSEQ multiplex PCR, the TCRdb table keeps only in-frame clones and is missing some. The profile shows 2 million to 2.5 million clones, 85% to 95% of them singletons. The specimen sequenced was naive CD4+ T cells from PBMCs. These receptors all stem from a man aged 18 to 30 in good health. Some clones in this sample may be carry-over from other donors' samples. The CDR3 runs from the conserved cysteine through the conserved F or W. Fields, in order: V gene, J gene, clone size, D gene, CDR3 protein, CDR3 DNA. A D gene is named only where the DNA matches it firmly. Only some rows state a clone size, as once, few, many or a class for expanded clones.

v_gene: TRBV5-1; j_gene: TRBJ2-3; abundance: NA; d_gene: NA; CDR3aa: CASSGGPSTDTQYF; CDR3nt: TGCGCCAGCAGCGGTGGACCTAGCACAGATACGCAGTATTTT
v_gene: TRBV2; j_gene: TRBJ1-2; abundance: once; d_gene: NA; CDR3aa: CATSLRVPEGYTF; CDR3nt: TGTGCCACCTCCCTGAGAGTCCCGGAGGGCTACACCTTC
v_gene: TRBV18; j_gene: TRBJ2-7; abundance: NA; d_gene: TRBD2; CDR3aa: CASSPGTSGRASSYEQYF; CDR3nt: TGTGCCAGCTCACCCGGGACTAGCGGGAGGGCGAGCTCCTACGAGCAGTACTTC
v_gene: TRBV28; j_gene: TRBJ2-7; abundance: NA; d_gene: TRBD2; CDR3aa: CASSFSGEGTYEQYF; CDR3nt: TGTGCCAGCAGTTTTTCGGGGGAGGGGACCTACGAGCAGTACTTC
v_gene: TRBV15; j_gene: TRBJ2-2; abundance: NA; d_gene: NA; CDR3aa: CATSRGPPGVGTGELFF; CDR3nt: TGTGCCACCAGCAGAGGGCCCCCCGGGGTAGGCACCGGGGAGCTGTTTTTT
v_gene: TRBV7-9; j_gene: TRBJ1-4; abundance: NA; d_gene: TRBD1; CDR3aa: CASSLPQTGGVEKLFF; CDR3nt: TGTGCCAGCAGCCTTCCTCAAACAGGGGGAGTAGAAAAACTGTTTTTT
v_gene: TRBV28; j_gene: TRBJ1-3; abundance: NA; d_gene: TRBD1; CDR3aa: CASTTGASGNTIYF; CDR3nt: TGTGCCAGCACCACAGGGGCGTCAGGAAACACCATATATTTT
v_gene: TRBV7-2; j_gene: TRBJ2-7; abundance: NA; d_gene: TRBD1; CDR3aa: CASSYRQGAVEQYF; CDR3nt: TGTGCCAGCAGCTATAGACAGGGGGCGGTCGAGCAGTACTTC
v_gene: TRBV6-6; j_gene: TRBJ2-2; abundance: once; d_gene: NA; CDR3aa: CASSYTGLNTGELFF; CDR3nt: TGTGCCAGCAGTTACACGGGGTTGAACACCGGGGAGCTGTTTTTT
v_gene: TRBV6-1; j_gene: TRBJ1-4; abundance: once; d_gene: NA; CDR3aa: CASRKGFNEKLFF; CDR3nt: TGTGCCAGCAGGAAGGGGTTCAATGAAAAACTGTTTTTT
v_gene: TRBV5-4; j_gene: TRBJ1-2; abundance: NA; d_gene: NA; CDR3aa: CASSPGQGPNYGYTF; CDR3nt: TGTGCCAGCAGCCCGGGGCAGGGGCCCAACTATGGCTACACCTTC
v_gene: TRBV7-3; j_gene: TRBJ1-1; abundance: NA; d_gene: NA; CDR3aa: CASSLAGANTEAFF; CDR3nt: TGTGCCAGCAGCTTGGCGGGGGCGAACACTGAAGCTTTCTTT
v_gene: TRBV29-1; j_gene: TRBJ1-2; abundance: NA; d_gene: TRBD1; CDR3aa: CSVEQGAGYGYTF; CDR3nt: TGCAGCGTTGAACAGGGGGCCGGCTATGGCTACACCTTC
v_gene: TRBV19; j_gene: TRBJ2-3; abundance: few; d_gene: NA; CDR3aa: CASSIQGSTDTQYF; CDR3nt: TGTGCCAGTAGTATACAGGGGAGCACAGATACGCAGTATTTT
v_gene: TRBV6-5; j_gene: TRBJ1-2; abundance: few; d_gene: NA; CDR3aa: CASSYLQGLSYGYTF; CDR3nt: TGTGCCAGCAGTTACTTACAGGGCCTCTCCTATGGCTACACCTTC
v_gene: TRBV5-6; j_gene: TRBJ1-2; abundance: once; d_gene: TRBD1; CDR3aa: CASRPRGTAIRGYTF; CDR3nt: TGTGCCAGCAGGCCCCGCGGGACAGCTATTCGGGGCTACACCTTC
v_gene: TRBV27; j_gene: TRBJ1-1; abundance: NA; d_gene: NA; CDR3aa: CASSLSPGTEAFF; CDR3nt: TGTGCCAGCAGTTTATCCCCTGGCACTGAAGCTTTCTTT
v_gene: TRBV28; j_gene: TRBJ1-2; abundance: NA; d_gene: TRBD1; CDR3aa: CASSSPGQVYGYTF; CDR3nt: TGTGCCAGCAGTTCACCGGGACAGGTCTATGGCTACACCTTC
v_gene: TRBV5-4; j_gene: TRBJ1-1; abundance: NA; d_gene: NA; CDR3aa: CASSLGRGAITEAFF; CDR3nt: TGTGCCAGCAGCTTGGGGCGGGGGGCGATCACTGAAGCTTTCTTT
v_gene: TRBV28; j_gene: TRBJ2-3; abundance: NA; d_gene: TRBD2; CDR3aa: CASSFTSGSSSTDTQYF; CDR3nt: TGTGCCAGCAGTTTTACTAGCGGGTCCTCTAGCACAGATACGCAGTATTTT
v_gene: TRBV7-9; j_gene: TRBJ2-3; abundance: NA; d_gene: TRBD1; CDR3aa: CASRAGQGSDTQYF; CDR3nt: TGTGCCAGCAGGGCGGGACAGGGTTCAGATACGCAGTATTTT
v_gene: TRBV2; j_gene: TRBJ2-1; abundance: NA; d_gene: NA; CDR3aa: CASGDRISYNEQFF; CDR3nt: TGTGCCAGCGGGGACCGTATCTCCTACAATGAGCAGTTCTTC
v_gene: TRBV28; j_gene: TRBJ2-2; abundance: NA; d_gene: NA; CDR3aa: CASSFYDRSGELFF; CDR3nt: TGTGCCAGCAGTTTTTACGACAGGTCGGGGGAGCTGTTTTTT
v_gene: TRBV15; j_gene: TRBJ2-7; abundance: NA; d_gene: TRBD1; CDR3aa: CATSRDDRAWEQYF; CDR3nt: TGTGCCACCAGCAGAGATGACAGGGCTTGGGAGCAGTACTTC
v_gene: TRBV9; j_gene: TRBJ2-3; abundance: once; d_gene: TRBD2; CDR3aa: CASSVATGGTDTQYF; CDR3nt: TGTGCCAGCAGCGTAGCGACGGGAGGAACAGATACGCAGTATTTT
v_gene: TRBV5-4; j_gene: TRBJ2-5; abundance: NA; d_gene: TRBD1; CDR3aa: CASSRRDSQETQYF; CDR3nt: TGTGCCAGCAGCCGCCGGGACAGCCAAGAGACCCAGTACTTC
v_gene: TRBV5-4; j_gene: TRBJ1-3; abundance: NA; d_gene: TRBD1; CDR3aa: CASSTGQGNTIYF; CDR3nt: TGTGCCAGCAGCACGGGACAGGGAAACACCATATATTTT
v_gene: TRBV4-3; j_gene: TRBJ2-3; abundance: NA; d_gene: NA; CDR3aa: CASSQARSLLATDTQYF; CDR3nt: TGCGCCAGCAGCCAAGCCCGTTCCCTTCTAGCTACAGATACGCAGTATTTT
v_gene: TRBV7-2; j_gene: TRBJ1-3; abundance: NA; d_gene: NA; CDR3aa: CASSLLSGNTIYF; CDR3nt: TGTGCCAGCAGCCTCCTCTCTGGAAACACCATATATTTT
v_gene: TRBV30; j_gene: TRBJ1-5; abundance: NA; d_gene: NA; CDR3aa: CAWSVGPPASQPQHF; CDR3nt: TGTGCCTGGAGCGTGGGTCCTCCGGCGAGTCAGCCCCAGCATTTT
v_gene: TRBV28; j_gene: TRBJ2-1; abundance: once; d_gene: NA; CDR3aa: CASSLIHNEQFF; CDR3nt: TGTGCCAGCAGTTTAATACATAATGAGCAGTTCTTC
v_gene: TRBV2; j_gene: TRBJ2-7; abundance: NA; d_gene: NA; CDR3aa: CANSKPGTYEQYF; CDR3nt: TGTGCCAACAGCAAACCCGGGACGTACGAGCAGTACTTC
v_gene: TRBV5-4; j_gene: TRBJ1-1; abundance: NA; d_gene: NA; CDR3aa: CASSPLTRQRNTEAFF; CDR3nt: TGTGCCAGCAGCCCCCTAACGAGGCAAAGGAACACTGAAGCTTTCTTT
v_gene: TRBV29-1; j_gene: TRBJ1-2; abundance: NA; d_gene: TRBD1; CDR3aa: CSVEGQGKYGYTF; CDR3nt: TGCAGCGTTGAGGGACAGGGCAAGTATGGCTACACCTTC
v_gene: TRBV29-1; j_gene: TRBJ1-1; abundance: NA; d_gene: NA; CDR3aa: CSVAKVLNTEAFF; CDR3nt: TGCAGCGTTGCTAAAGTACTGAACACTGAAGCTTTCTTT
v_gene: TRBV28; j_gene: TRBJ2-2; abundance: NA; d_gene: TRBD1; CDR3aa: CASSSTGAVAGELFF; CDR3nt: TGTGCCAGCAGTTCGACAGGGGCAGTAGCCGGGGAGCTGTTTTTT
v_gene: TRBV28; j_gene: TRBJ1-2; abundance: NA; d_gene: NA; CDR3aa: CASSLETNYGYTF; CDR3nt: TGTGCCAGCAGTTTGGAGACTAACTATGGCTACACCTTC
v_gene: TRBV4-1; j_gene: TRBJ2-5; abundance: NA; d_gene: TRBD2; CDR3aa: CASSQDWPSGQETQYF; CDR3nt: TGCGCCAGCAGCCAAGATTGGCCTAGCGGACAAGAGACCCAGTACTTC
v_gene: TRBV28; j_gene: TRBJ1-5; abundance: NA; d_gene: NA; CDR3aa: CASSPQNQPQHF; CDR3nt: TGTGCCAGCAGTCCCCAAAATCAGCCCCAGCATTTT
v_gene: TRBV7-7; j_gene: TRBJ2-3; abundance: NA; d_gene: NA; CDR3aa: CASSLGQGTDTQYF; CDR3nt: TGTGCCAGCAGCTTAGGCCAGGGCACAGATACGCAGTATTTT
v_gene: TRBV28; j_gene: TRBJ1-5; abundance: NA; d_gene: TRBD1; CDR3aa: CASSLPGQGVGPQHF; CDR3nt: TGTGCCAGCAGTTTACCCGGACAGGGGGTAGGGCCCCAGCATTTT
v_gene: TRBV5-3; j_gene: TRBJ2-7; abundance: NA; d_gene: TRBD1; CDR3aa: CARSPAGTGWTGAYF; CDR3nt: TGTGCCAGAAGCCCCGCCGGGACAGGTTGGACGGGGGCATATTTC
v_gene: TRBV6-1; j_gene: TRBJ2-7; abundance: NA; d_gene: NA; CDR3aa: CASSDPRTYEQYF; CDR3nt: TGTGCCAGCAGTGACCCCAGAACCTACGAGCAGTACTTC
v_gene: TRBV14; j_gene: TRBJ2-5; abundance: NA; d_gene: TRBD2; CDR3aa: CASSRRAGVETQYF; CDR3nt: TGTGCCAGCAGCCGCAGAGCGGGAGTAGAGACCCAGTACTTC
v_gene: TRBV28; j_gene: TRBJ1-5; abundance: NA; d_gene: NA; CDR3aa: CASSSINPGTGDQPQHF; CDR3nt: TGTGCCAGCAGTTCTATTAATCCGGGGACGGGGGATCAGCCCCAGCATTTT
v_gene: TRBV30; j_gene: TRBJ2-1; abundance: NA; d_gene: TRBD2; CDR3aa: CAWSVVRTSGRAGLNEQFF; CDR3nt: TGTGCCTGGAGTGTAGTCAGGACTAGCGGGAGGGCCGGGTTGAATGAGCAGTTCTTC
v_gene: TRBV7-9; j_gene: TRBJ2-7; abundance: NA; d_gene: TRBD2; CDR3aa: CASAPQPPGGFHLYEQYF; CDR3nt: TGTGCCAGCGCGCCACAGCCTCCCGGGGGGTTTCACCTTTACGAGCAGTACTTC
v_gene: TRBV28; j_gene: TRBJ1-3; abundance: NA; d_gene: TRBD1; CDR3aa: CASNTGTVPNTIYF; CDR3nt: TGTGCCAGCAATACCGGGACAGTCCCAAACACCATATATTTT
v_gene: TRBV28; j_gene: TRBJ1-3; abundance: NA; d_gene: NA; CDR3aa: CASTSPLGTGNTIYF; CDR3nt: TGTGCCAGCACCTCCCCCTTGGGAACTGGAAACACCATATATTTT
v_gene: TRBV28; j_gene: TRBJ1-1; abundance: NA; d_gene: TRBD1; CDR3aa: CASRPPTGGPVAFF; CDR3nt: TGTGCCAGCAGACCTCCGACAGGGGGGCCTGTAGCTTTCTTT
v_gene: TRBV27; j_gene: TRBJ1-2; abundance: NA; d_gene: NA; CDR3aa: CASSLNGGGGYTF; CDR3nt: TGTGCCAGCAGTTTAAATGGGGGGGGAGGCTACACCTTC
v_gene: TRBV2; j_gene: TRBJ1-6; abundance: NA; d_gene: NA; CDR3aa: CASSEFLTDSSPLHF; CDR3nt: TGTGCCAGCAGTGAATTCTTGACAGATAGTTCACCCCTCCACTTT
v_gene: TRBV7-2; j_gene: TRBJ2-7; abundance: NA; d_gene: NA; CDR3aa: CASSSPGRRTNYEQYF; CDR3nt: TGTGCCAGCAGCTCCCCGGGACGGAGGACAAACTACGAGCAGTACTTC
v_gene: TRBV11-3; j_gene: TRBJ2-3; abundance: NA; d_gene: TRBD2; CDR3aa: CASSLDISRIGLADTDTQYF; CDR3nt: TGTGCCAGCAGCTTAGATATTTCCCGGATTGGGCTAGCGGACACAGATACGCAGTATTTT
v_gene: TRBV18; j_gene: TRBJ2-1; abundance: NA; d_gene: NA; CDR3aa: CASSRGQGGNNEQFF; CDR3nt: TGTGCCAGCTCACGAGGACAGGGAGGGAACAATGAGCAGTTCTTC